The present entry profiles one TCR beta chain with its context. The antigen is undetermined. The data derive from a study of cytomegalovirus exposure and HLA in healthy donors. Study-wide results and caveats: The authors later linked a missense DCLRE1C variant to TCR beta V- and J-gene trimming. In vitro, three CMV-associated chains proved specific for CMV antigens. About 90% or about 30% of the time was how often most TCR beta V segments were productive, according to an earlier analysis.

PCR amplification relied on 60 Vbeta primers (plus 13 Jbeta primers). Repertoires were generated with immunoSEQ multiplex PCR, while TCRdb's copy carries only in-frame clones and drops some. The table includes about 130,000 clones, 82% detected once. The sequenced sample consisted of PBMCs. This TCR came from a woman aged 50 to 60 in good health and CMV-seropositive.

This CDR3 is CASSERPGQETQYF. The CDR3 nucleotides are TGTGCCAGCAGTGAACGTCCAGGACAAGAGACCCAGTACTTC. The chain carries TRBV6-1 and TRBJ2-5, with D unresolved. The V gene's germline CDR1 is MNHNS and CDR2 SASEGT. CDR3 length: 14 residues. Deletions cut 2 bases from V and 2 bases from J, with 9 bases between.